This passage covers 16 T cell receptor beta chains from one sample sequenced in a study of beta chain features in type 1 diabetes. For these TCRs, the target antigens are not known. General study results and limits: People with Type 1 diabetes carried modestly yet significantly shorter TCRB CDR3s in all four CD4+ subsets.

Isolated RNA was reverse transcribed in full, so expressed TCRB transcripts were sequenced. The data were produced by immunoSEQ multiplex PCR, yet TCRdb's version contains in-frame clones alone and is incomplete. The sample holds 640,000 or so clones, under 15% seen once. Sequenced sample: naive CD4+ T cells from blood. The receptors come from a young man with type 1 diabetes.

The chain joins TRBV4-2 to TRBJ1-5; D remains unclear. The CDR3 totals 17 residues. Germline CDR1 LGHNA, CDR2 YNFKEQ. Between the trimmed V and J ends, which lost 0 bases and 2 bases, there was a span of 14 bases. The CDR3 sequence is CASSQDIDQEGNQPQHF. The CDR3 DNA is TGTGCCAGCAGCCAAGATATTGACCAAGAAGGCAATCAGCCCCAGCATTTT.

This clone was seen a handful of times. The genes are TRBV25-1 and TRBJ2-2, with D possibly being TRBD2 (5 bases). The V and J ends lost 7 bases and 5 bases respectively, with 11 bases between them. This CDR3 region has 13 residues. Germline CDR1 reads MGHDK; CDR2 reads SYGVNS. In DNA, the CDR3 is TGTGCCAGCAATGCTAGCCCAACCGGGGAGCTGTTTTTT. This codes for CASNASPTGELFF.

The gene calls are TRBV5-1 and TRBJ2-7, with 12 bases matching TRBD1. Germline-derived CDR1 and CDR2 are SGHRS and YFSETQ. J gave up 5 bases and V 4 bases, and 10 bases lay outside the gene matches. CDR3 length equals 16 residues. The CDR3 DNA sequence: TGCGCCAGCAGCGGCGGGCCGGGACAGGGGGCTAACGAGCAGTACTTC. Its translation is CASSGGPGQGANEQYF.

This clone was found a few times. This chain joins TRBV27 and TRBJ2-3; D is unresolved. CDR3 length: 13 amino acids. V was cut by 5 bases and J by 3 bases, with 9 bases left in between. Per the germline V gene, CDR1 is MNHEY and CDR2 is SMNVEV (reference sequence). CDR3 region: CASSTQQTDTQYF. Written as DNA, the CDR3 is TGTGCCAGCAGTACTCAGCAGACAGATACGCAGTATTTT.

The chain has TRBV30 and TRBJ2-6; D is possibly TRBD2 (5 bases). Per the germline V gene, CDR1 is GTSNPN and CDR2 is SVGIG (reference sequence). This CDR3 region has 15 residues. Trimming stripped 2 bases from V and 2 bases from J, with 10 bases between. The CDR3 here is CAWSRGSAGANVLTF. The CDR3 coding sequence is TGTGCCTGGAGTAGAGGGTCGGCTGGGGCCAACGTCCTGACTTTC.

The rearrangement links TRBV30 to TRBJ1-4; a weak D match, TRBD1 (5 bases). The V end was cut by 7 bases, the J end by 4 bases, with 16 bases between. Germline CDR1 reads GTSNPN; CDR2 reads SVGIG (reference sequence). The CDR3 extends over 14 amino acids. The CDR3 coding sequence is TGTGCCTCTGGAGTCCCAGGGAGTAATGAAAAACTGTTTTTT. This codes for CASGVPGSNEKLFF.

The rearrangement links TRBV7-9 to TRBJ1-1; maybe TRBD1 (5 bases). Germline V lookup: CDR1 SEHNR, CDR2 FQNEAQ (reference sequence). V was clipped by 5 bases and J by 3 bases, with 16 bases between them. The CDR3 is made up of 15 amino acids. The CDR3 protein is CASSTRWGEDTEAFF. CDR3 sequence (DNA): TGTGCCAGCAGCACCCGTTGGGGGGAAGACACTGAAGCTTTCTTT.

The rearrangement links TRBV10-3 to TRBJ2-7, with D possibly matching TRBD1 (6 bases). CDR3 size: 13 residues. The V end was cut by 6 bases, the J end by 2 bases, with 11 bases between. CDR1 ENHRY and CDR2 SYGVKD come from the germline V gene. The DNA for the CDR3 is TGTGCCATCAGCAGGTCAGGGGCCTACGAGCAGTACTTC. This translates into CAISRSGAYEQYF.

This clone turned up a few times. The V gene is TRBV5-6, the J gene TRBJ1-2, with 9 positions matching TRBD1. CDR3 length: 14 residues. Trimming took 4 bases from V and 10 from J; bases not matched to a gene: 11. Germline V lookup: CDR1 SGHDT, CDR2 YYEEEE. The CDR3 coding sequence is TGTGCCAGCAGCGCAGGGACAGGGAGAACCTACTACACCTTC. Protein product: CASSAGTGRTYYTF.

The chain carries TRBV25-1 and TRBJ2-2; the D is unclear. The CDR3 totals 15 residues. V was clipped by 7 bases and J by 2 bases, with 14 bases between them. Germline values: CDR1 MGHDK, CDR2 SYGVNS. The CDR3 sequence: CASNGGQPNTGELFF. DNA of the CDR3: TGTGCCAGCAATGGTGGGCAGCCTAACACCGGGGAGCTGTTTTTT.

On this clone itself: Different DNA sequences within this sample yield the same CDR3. This sequence joins TRBV27 and TRBJ1-2; no firm D call. This CDR3 has 14 amino acids. Between the trimmed V and J ends, which lost 5 bases and 0 bases, there was a span of 10 bases. Germline CDR1 reads MNHEY; CDR2 reads SMNVEV (reference sequence). Here the CDR3 reads CASSRQGTNYGYTF. CDR3 DNA: TGTGCCAGCAGTAGGCAAGGGACTAACTATGGCTACACCTTC.

There are a few counts of this clone. The J gene is TRBJ2-1, the V gene TRBV7-2, with D perhaps TRBD2 (5 bases). The ends were cut back, 4 bases at V and 2 bases at J, with 12 bases in the middle. Germline loops: CDR1 SGHTA, CDR2 FQGNSA. This CDR3 contains 15 residues. The CDR3 DNA reads as TGTGCCAGCAGCTCTTCGGGGTATCCCTACAATGAGCAGTTCTTC. This encodes CASSSSGYPYNEQFF.

This clone was picked up a small number of times. This chain connects TRBV5-1 to TRBJ1-1, with no clear D. Trimming left V 4 bases short and J 1 base short, with 8 bases between. CDR1 and CDR2 (germline): SGHRS, YFSETQ. The CDR3 is 13 amino acids. The CDR3 protein is CASSVQRNTEAFF. CDR3 nucleotides: TGCGCCAGCAGCGTACAGAGGAACACTGAAGCTTTCTTT.

This clone was counted between two and nine times. V and J are TRBV30 and TRBJ1-2; D is uncertain. V was trimmed by 0 bases and J by 6 bases, leaving 11 bases between them. Per the germline V gene, CDR1 is GTSNPN and CDR2 is SVGIG (reference sequence). CDR3 size: 13 residues. The CDR3 protein is CAWSVRLRDGYTF. CDR3 bases: TGTGCCTGGAGTGTTCGGTTGAGGGATGGCTACACCTTC.

V and J are TRBV15 and TRBJ2-5; 8 nucleotides line up with TRBD2. Looked up from germline, CDR1 is LNHNV and CDR2 is YYDKDF (reference sequence). The CDR3 length is 15 residues. CDR3 protein: CAHSGVRGPVETQYF. The CDR3 DNA follows: TGTGCTCATAGCGGGGTGCGGGGGCCCGTTGAGACCCAGTACTTC.

The chain's CDR3 is CASSDRENTEAFF. CDR3 nucleotides: TGTGCCAGCAGCGACAGGGAAAACACTGAAGCTTTCTTT. V usage is TRBV6-5 and J usage is TRBJ1-1, with TRBD1 matching 7 bases. V was clipped by 6 bases and J by 2 bases; unmatched bases: 3. Germline-derived CDR1 and CDR2 are MNHEY and SVGAGI. The CDR3 contains 13 residues.